The T cell receptor (beta chain) under discussion was sequenced for a study of blood T cell repertoires in COVID-19. Study overall: Whether acute or convalescent, the COVID-19 samples came from the United States, Italy and Spain. Nucleic acid was either cDNA or gDNA, and it came from T cells, B-cell-depleted T cells, or PBMCs.

The CDR3 is 14 residues long. With V trimmed by 8 bases and J by 6 bases, 10 bases remained unmatched. The germline V gene encodes CDR1 GTSNPN and CDR2 SVGIG (reference sequence). Authors' methods: It was from reference gene primer amplification that nucleated cell counts were estimated. Profiled with immunoSEQ multiplex PCR; TCRdb holds only in-frame clones, not every one. The V and J calls and the clone size are those of that table, but D and trimming were determined from the DNA. The repertoire includes under 45,000 clones, more than 80% of them detected once, and 7.5% to 10% sits in the top ten. The specimen sequenced was peripheral blood. The gene calls are TRBV30 and TRBJ1-4, with 9 bases that match TRBD1. The clonotype originates from a man in his 60s with active COVID-19. This CDR3 reads CARSGTGQDEKLFF. CDR3 nucleotide sequence: TGTGCCCGATCCGGGACAGGGCAGGATGAAAAACTGTTTTTT.